The present TCR beta chain was sequenced within a study of control samples from healthy donors and cancer patients. Assay: immunoSEQ multiplex PCR; the TCRdb copy retains only in-frame clones and omits some. This table has around 130,000 clones, around nine tenths appearing once. Germline V gene sequence: CDR1 SGHRS, CDR2 YFSETQ. The CDR3 has 13 residues. The V end was cut by 2 bases, the J end by 3 bases, with 9 bases between. The clonotype originates from a man between 45 and 60 years old with head and neck cancer. The sequenced sample consisted of PBMCs. The genes are TRBV5-1 and TRBJ2-7; possible D gene TRBD2, 6 bases. The CDR3 sequence: CASSLGGLYEQYF. In DNA form, the CDR3 reads TGCGCCAGCAGCTTAGGAGGGCTCTACGAGCAGTACTTC.